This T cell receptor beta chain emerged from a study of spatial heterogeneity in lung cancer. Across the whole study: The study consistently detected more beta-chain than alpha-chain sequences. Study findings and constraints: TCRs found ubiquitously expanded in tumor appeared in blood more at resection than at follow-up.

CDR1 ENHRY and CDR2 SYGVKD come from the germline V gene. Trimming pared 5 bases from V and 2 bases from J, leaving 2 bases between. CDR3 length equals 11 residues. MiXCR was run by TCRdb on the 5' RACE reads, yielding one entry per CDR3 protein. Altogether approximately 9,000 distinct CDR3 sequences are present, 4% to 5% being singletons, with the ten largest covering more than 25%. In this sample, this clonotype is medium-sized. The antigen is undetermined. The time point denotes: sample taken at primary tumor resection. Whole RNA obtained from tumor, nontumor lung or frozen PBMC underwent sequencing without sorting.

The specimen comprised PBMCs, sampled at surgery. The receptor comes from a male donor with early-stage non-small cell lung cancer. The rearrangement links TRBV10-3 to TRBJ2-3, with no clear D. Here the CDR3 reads CAISNTDTQYF. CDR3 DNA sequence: TGTGCCATCAGTAACACAGATACGCAGTATTTT.